This TCR beta chain was sequenced during a study of blood T cells in healthy people across ages. This clonotype was observed a single time. Combining a sample-barcoded 5' primer with a J-beta primer mix, a second PCR ran for about 7 to 11 cycles. Each CDR3 protein gets one entry after TCRdb re-called the 5' RACE reads with MiXCR. Of about 1.4 million distinct CDR3 sequences in the sample, around 59% are singletons; the top ten hold 6.5% to 8%. With 1 base removed from V and 9 bases from J, the gap between germline ends came to 8 bases. Germline CDR1 and CDR2: SGDLS and YYNGEE. The CDR3 loop spans 12 amino acids.

The TCR originated in a man younger than 35 in good health. Sequencing input: blood. The V and J genes are TRBV9 and TRBJ2-1; possibly TRBD1 for D (5 bases). CDR3 nucleotides: TGTGCCAGCAGCGTACCAAGGGGTGAGCAGTTCTTC. Translation gives CASSVPRGEQFF.